This TCR beta chain was profiled in a study of CXCR3-negative and CXCR3-positive naive CD8 T cells. Overall study results and limits: Whereas both naive subsets had comparably high diversity, memory CD8+ cells had much lower diversity.

Researchers prepared the TRB cDNA libraries using 5' RACE with UMI labels. TCRdb reprocessed the 5' RACE reads and stores each CDR3 protein as one record, lacking DNA. This sample contains about 48,000 distinct CDR3 sequences. The germline CDR1 and CDR2 sequences are MDHEN and SYDVKM. CDR3 length equals 12 residues. For this clonotype: Its target is unknown.

Sequencing was performed on memory CD8+ T cells from blood. The chain employs TRBV28 and TRBJ2-3. The TCR comes from a human donor in good health. Some clones in this sample may be carry-over from other donors' samples. CDR3 loop: CASTAVPDTQYF.